What follows are 4 T cell receptor beta chains derived from one specimen sequenced in a study of immune evolution from preneoplasia to lung adenocarcinoma. Profiled with immunoSEQ multiplex PCR; TCRdb holds only in-frame clones, not every one. Of 5,800 or so clones in the sample, more than 70% were seen once. Sample: FFPE minimally invasive lung adenocarcinoma tissue. These receptors originate from a person between 65 and 79 years old with lung adenocarcinoma.

As to this clone: Sequence at one end of the junction differs from germline and may be a read error. The chain couples TRBV6-6 to TRBJ2-2; TRBD1 might be the D (6 bases). Per the germline V gene, CDR1 is MNHNY and CDR2 is SVGAGI (reference sequence). This CDR3 is 14 amino acids long. The CDR3 coding sequence is TGTGCTAGCAGTACAACAGGGACCACCGGGGAGCTGTTTTTT. Amino acids: CASSTTGTTGELFF.

By share of the sample, this clone is large. This chain's CDR3 is CASSLFTLVGGDEQFF. The CDR3 bases are TGTGCCAGCAGCTTGTTTACTCTAGTTGGGGGCGATGAGCAGTTCTTC. The V and J genes are TRBV7-8 and TRBJ2-1; TRBD1 might be the D (6 bases). The V gene lost 3 bases and the J gene lost 8 bases, with 20 bases spanning the gap. The CDR3 is 16 residues long. CDR1 SGHVS and CDR2 FQNEAQ come from the germline V gene.

The J gene is TRBJ1-1, the V gene TRBV7-9, with 7 bases identical to TRBD1. The CDR3 has 14 residues. V lost 7 bases and J lost 5; bases outside the gene matches: 10. CDR1 is SEHNR, CDR2 FQNEAQ, per germline (reference sequence). The CDR3 region has the DNA TGTGCCAGCATGGTGCAGGGGGTGGTGACTGAAGCTTTCTTT. As protein: CASMVQGVVTEAFF.

The rearrangement links TRBV4-2 to TRBJ2-2; 7 bases match TRBD2. This CDR3 spans 15 amino acids. The trim removed 1 base at V and 7 bases at J, leaving 6 bases unmatched. Per germline, CDR1 LGHNA and CDR2 YNFKEQ. As DNA, the CDR3 is TGTGCCAGCAGCCAAGGGACTAGGGTCGGCGGGGAGCTGTTTTTT. Translation: CASSQGTRVGGELFF.